This TCR beta chain comes out of a study of T cell responses to AZD1222 COVID-19 vaccine. Assay used: immunoSEQ multiplex PCR; TCRdb lists only in-frame clones, some missing. The sample lists 180,000 or so clones, more than 90% seen once, with 2.6% in the top ten. Germline CDR1 reads LGHDT; CDR2 reads YNNKEL (reference sequence). With V trimmed by 3 bases and J by 2 bases, 12 bases remained unmatched. This CDR3 region has 18 residues. V is TRBV3-1 (or the pseudogene TRBV3-2) and J is TRBJ1-3, with 8 bases aligning to TRBD1. The source was peripheral blood, collected on day 0 of AZD1222 vaccination. This TCR was recovered from an adult in good health. The CDR3 DNA reads as TGTGCCAGCAGCCACCCAACAGGGGGGGTATTGACTGGAAACACCATATATTTT. Protein product: CASSHPTGGVLTGNTIYF.